This T cell receptor (beta chain) was found in a study of regulatory T cells in long-lasting Graves disease. Study conclusions and caveats: Persistent patients shared more public clonotypes (under 3,000) than newly diagnosed patients (about 1,000). TCR diversity in persistent Graves' patients was below that of newly diagnosed ones.

CDR3-region Arm-PCR and iRepertoire HTBI primers produced the TCR beta libraries. TCRdb independently ran MiXCR on the multiplex PCR reads; one entry per CDR3 protein. There are about 420,000 distinct CDR3 sequences in the sample; about 16% occur only once, and about a quarter lies in the top ten. CDR1 and CDR2 (germline): DFQATT, SNEGSKA (reference sequence). The CDR3 consists of 17 residues. The trim removed 2 bases at V and 12 bases at J, leaving 18 bases unmatched. Time point defined: newly diagnosed GD, antithyroid drugs for less than 3 months. Construction of the TCR library relied on RNA isolated from PBMCs. This clonotype has at least ten counts. Its specificity is not known. These records were also assigned to another study, of T cells in Graves' hyperthyroidism and ophthalmopathy.

This TCR was sampled from a woman between 18 and 29 years old with Graves disease. The chain has TRBV20-1 and TRBJ2-1; 11 nucleotides agree with TRBD2. The sample consisted of peripheral blood mononuclear cells (PBMCs), taken at new diagnosis, from a patient treated with antithyroid drugs. The CDR3 DNA is TGCAGTGCTAGATGGCAGAAAGCCGGGACTAGCGGATTAGTGCAGTTCTTC. Translation: CSARWQKAGTSGLVQFF.